This T cell receptor beta chain was identified during a study of a mutant IDH1 vaccine in newly diagnosed glioma. The overall study: At weeks 1, 3, 5, 7, 11, 15, 19 and 23, patients received a vaccination, eight in all. In some groups vaccination began 4-6 weeks post-radiotherapy; others received it with temozolomide.

Assay: immunoSEQ multiplex PCR; the TCRdb copy retains only in-frame clones and omits some. Among about 33,000 clones listed, 88% were seen once. Per the germline V gene, CDR1 is LNHNV and CDR2 is YYDKDF (reference sequence). The CDR3 has 14 amino acids. Trimming removed 5 bases at V and 2 bases at J, with 12 bases between. This sample's time point: week 23, last vaccination. A single vaccine dose contained 300 ug of mutant IDH1 20-mer peptide, and topical imiquimod was used with it. The astrocytomas were IDH1-mutant, ATRX-negative, and WHO grade 3 or 4. As concerns this clone: Its antigen is as yet unknown.

The source is a man in his forties or fifties with glioma. This material consisted of PBMCs, taken from a glioma patient whose treatment included an IDH1 peptide vaccine. The chain carries TRBV15 and TRBJ1-2; D gene uncertain. The CDR3 region is CATSHRTSNYGYTF. CDR3 sequence (DNA): TGTGCCACCAGCCACCGAACAAGCAACTATGGCTACACCTTC. Full variable domain (missing parts from reference TRBV15 and TRBJ1-2): DAMVIQNPRYQVTQFGKPVTLSCSQTLNHNVMYWYQQKSSQAPKLLFHYYDKDFNNEADTPDNFQSRRPNTSFCFLDIRSPGLGDTAMYLCATSHRTSNYGYTFGSGTRLTVV.